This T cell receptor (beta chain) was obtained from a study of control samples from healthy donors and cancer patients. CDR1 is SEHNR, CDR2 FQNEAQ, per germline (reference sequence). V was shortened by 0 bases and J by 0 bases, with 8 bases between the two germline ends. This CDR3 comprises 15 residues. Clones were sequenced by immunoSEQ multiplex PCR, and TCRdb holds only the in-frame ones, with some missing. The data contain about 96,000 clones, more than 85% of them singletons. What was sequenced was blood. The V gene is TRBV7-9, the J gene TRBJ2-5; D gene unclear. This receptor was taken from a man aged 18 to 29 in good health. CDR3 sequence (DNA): TGTGCCAGCAGCTTAGCGCTGGGTTACCAAGAGACCCAGTACTTC. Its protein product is CASSLALGYQETQYF.